Below, one T cell receptor (beta chain) is given with its context. What it recognizes is unknown. V was cut by 6 bases and J by 3 bases, with 13 bases left in between. Germline V gene sequence: CDR1 MNHEY, CDR2 SMNVEV (reference sequence). The CDR3 consists of 14 residues. This entry belongs to a study of cytomegalovirus exposure and HLA in healthy donors. Broader study findings: The majority of CMV-associated TCR beta chains were reported as apparently HLA-restricted in a later analysis.

PCR used 60 Vbeta primers and 13 Jbeta primers. Measured with immunoSEQ multiplex PCR; TCRdb has only the in-frame clones, and not every one. The table includes 150,000 to 250,000 clones, over 65% detected once. The TCR comes from a boy younger than 10 in good health and CMV-seronegative. This chain joins TRBV27 and TRBJ2-3; D is perhaps TRBD2 (7 bases). Input material: PBMCs. In DNA form, the CDR3 reads TGTGCCAGCAGGGAAGCGGGGACAACAGATACGCAGTATTTT. Translated: CASREAGTTDTQYF.